A single sample is the source of the 9 T cell receptor beta chains below, sequenced in a study of CD8 T cells in Susac syndrome. cDNA came from roughly 0.53 to 1 ug RNA primed by random hexamers. From the immunoSEQ multiplex PCR reads, TCRdb called clonotypes with MiXCR, one entry per CDR3 protein. The repertoire includes 65,000 to 90,000 distinct CDR3 sequences, approximately 94% of them detected once, and around 0.4% sits in the top ten. Material for sequencing was CD8+ T cells from PBMCs. The receptors were gathered from a human donor with multiple sclerosis.

This chain links TRBV9 with TRBJ1-6, with 10 nucleotides matching TRBD1. The CDR3 consists of 16 residues. From germline, CDR1 is SGDLS and CDR2 YYNGEE. J lost 6 bases, V lost 3 bases, and 6 bases had no gene match. In nucleotides, the CDR3 is TGTGCCAGCAGCGACCCCCGACAGGGGGCTAATTCACCCCTCCACTTT. Translation: CASSDPRQGANSPLHF. Based on the CDR3 plus reference TRBV9 and TRBJ1-6, the full variable domain is DSGVTQTPKHLITATGQRVTLRCSPRSGDLSVYWYQQSLDQGLQFLIQYYNGEERAKGNILERFSAQQFPDLHSELNLSSLELGDSALYFCASSDPRQGANSPLHFGNGTRLTVT.

The CDR3 nucleotides read TGTGCCAGTACCACCTTCGGGGGGCATGGCGAAAAACTGTTTTTT. It translates to CASTTFGGHGEKLFF. The chain recombines TRBV5-8 with TRBJ1-4; weak D call: TRBD1 (6 bases). Germline V gene data show CDR1 as SGHTS and CDR2 as YDEGEE. This CDR3 comprises 15 residues. V was clipped by 8 bases and J by 8 bases, with 22 bases between them. The full variable domain, with the rest looked up from reference TRBV5-8 and TRBJ1-4, is EAGVTQSPTHLIKTRGQQATLRCSPISGHTSVYWYQQALGLGLQFLLWYDEGEERNRGNFPPRFSGRQFPNYSSELNVNALELEDSALYLCASTTFGGHGEKLFFGSGTQLSVL.

The chain carries TRBV9 and TRBJ2-1; 9 positions match TRBD1. This CDR3 contains 15 residues. J gave up 1 base and V 3 bases, and 2 bases lay outside the gene matches. The V gene's germline CDR1 is SGDLS and CDR2 YYNGEE. Written as DNA, the CDR3 is TGTGCCAGCAGCGCGGGACAGGGATCCTACAATGAGCAGTTCTTC. Its protein product is CASSAGQGSYNEQFF. Full variable domain (missing parts from reference TRBV9 and TRBJ2-1): DSGVTQTPKHLITATGQRVTLRCSPRSGDLSVYWYQQSLDQGLQFLIQYYNGEERAKGNILERFSAQQFPDLHSELNLSSLELGDSALYFCASSAGQGSYNEQFFGPGTRLTVL.

The rearrangement joins TRBV9 to TRBJ1-1; the match to TRBD1 covers 7 bases. The CDR3 consists of 12 residues. Germline V gives CDR1 SGDLS, CDR2 YYNGEE. V was clipped by 1 base and J by 11 bases; unmatched bases: 5. The CDR3 loop reads CASSVPEGAAFF. Here the CDR3 DNA reads TGTGCCAGCAGCGTACCGGAGGGGGCGGCTTTCTTT. The full variable domain, its missing parts supplied by reference TRBV9 and TRBJ1-1, is DSGVTQTPKHLITATGQRVTLRCSPRSGDLSVYWYQQSLDQGLQFLIQYYNGEERAKGNILERFSAQQFPDLHSELNLSSLELGDSALYFCASSVPEGAAFFGQGTRLTVV.

V usage is TRBV18 and J usage is TRBJ2-7, with D perhaps matching TRBD1 or TRBD2 (5 bases each). V was cut by 2 bases and J by 6 bases, with 26 bases left in between. The germline V gene has CDR1 KGHSH and CDR2 LQKENI. The CDR3 is 18 residues long. The CDR3 loop is CASSPISGTQQGEREQYF. The CDR3 DNA reads TGTGCCAGCTCACCAATATCGGGGACCCAGCAGGGAGAACGCGAGCAGTACTTC.

Here the CDR3 DNA reads TGTGCCAGCAGCGCCGCCGGGACCCAGTACAATGAGCAGTTCTTC. Its translation is CASSAAGTQYNEQFF. The chain joins TRBV9 to TRBJ2-1; D may correspond to TRBD1 or TRBD2 (5 bases each). The germline CDR1 and CDR2 sequences are SGDLS and YYNGEE. V lost 3 bases to trimming and J lost 4 bases, with 14 bases between them. CDR3 size: 15 residues.

The chain carries TRBV2 and TRBJ1-1; the D is unclear. The CDR3 loop spans 14 amino acids. Trimming took off 7 bases at V and 1 base at J, with 13 bases between the two ends. Germline assignment: CDR1 SNHLY and CDR2 FYNNEI. Here the CDR3 reads CASTGTVRNTEAFF. The CDR3, as DNA: TGTGCCAGCACCGGCACCGTGCGGAACACTGAAGCTTTCTTT.

The CDR3: CASSLGSRTGPQHF. CDR3 DNA sequence: TGTGCCAGCAGTTTAGGGTCAAGGACTGGGCCCCAGCATTTT. This chain links TRBV27 with TRBJ1-5; D gene ambiguous. Deletions cut 2 bases from V and 9 bases from J, with 14 bases between. Germline V lookup: CDR1 MNHEY, CDR2 SMNVEV (reference sequence). CDR3 size: 14 residues.

The V and J genes are TRBV13 and TRBJ1-1, with D possibly being TRBD1 (5 bases). The ends were cut back, 3 bases at V and 8 bases at J, with 13 bases in the middle. Per germline, CDR1 PRHDT and CDR2 FYEKMQ (reference sequence). The CDR3 contains 13 residues. Written as DNA, the CDR3 is TGTGCCAGCAGCTTCGGGACCGTCTACGAAGCTTTCTTT. This encodes CASSFGTVYEAFF.